These T cell receptor beta chains were read from a single sample in a study of post-analysis software for immune sequencing data. TCRdb reprocessed the PCR reads with MiXCR, giving one entry per CDR3 protein. The data contain hundreds of thousands of distinct CDR3 sequences, roughly 29% of them seen just once; the ten biggest clones take up roughly 0.53%. The sample comprised blood. All receptors come from a girl between 10 and 17 years old with multiple sclerosis. The CDR3 runs from the conserved cysteine through the conserved F or W. The order of the fields is V gene, J gene, D gene, clone size, CDR3 DNA, CDR3 protein. D genes are given only for firm matches. Expanded clones are given a class, and other clones once, few, many or no size at all.

TRBV6-1	TRBJ2-5	TRBD1	.	TGTGCCAGCTCCCAAGACAGGGGGAGTGAGACCCAGTACTTC	CASSQDRGSETQYF
TRBV5-1	TRBJ2-4	TRBD1	.	TGCGCCAGCCGATTTGGACAGGGTGGTAAAAACATTCAGTACTTC	CASRFGQGGKNIQYF
TRBV6-1	TRBJ1-1	.	.	TGTGCCAGCAGAGGGTACACTGAAGCTTTCTTT	CASRGYTEAFF
TRBV7-9	TRBJ2-5	.	.	TGTGCCAGCAGTCCACCGGGACTTTTTACGGGGCAGTACTTC	CASSPPGLFTGQYF
TRBV29-1	TRBJ1-2	TRBD1	many	TGCAGCGTTGAAGCAGTGACAGGGCCCTATGGCTACACCTTC	CSVEAVTGPYGYTF
TRBV13	TRBJ1-2	TRBD1	few	TGTGCCAGCAGCCACGGGACAGGACGATCTAACTATGGCTACACCTTC	CASSHGTGRSNYGYTF
TRBV7-2	TRBJ2-1	TRBD2	few	TGTGCCAGCAGCTTAGTAGCGGGAGTCTATGAGCAGTTCTTC	CASSLVAGVYEQFF
TRBV7-8	TRBJ2-1	.	few	TGTGCCACCACGAGAGGCGGGATGAATGAGCAGTTCTTC	CATTRGGMNEQFF
TRBV6-5	TRBJ2-6	.	few	TGTGCCAGCAGGGTTTGGGACTCTGGGGCCAACGTCCTGACTTTC	CASRVWDSGANVLTF
TRBV7-9	TRBJ1-2	.	few	TGTGCCAGCAGCTTAGCCGCGACGACCATTCATGGCTACACCTTC	CASSLAATTIHGYTF
TRBV14	TRBJ2-5	.	few	TGTGCCAGCAGCCAAGGGACGGCCTCCCGAGAGACCCAGTACTTC	CASSQGTASRETQYF
TRBV28	TRBJ1-2	.	.	TGTGCCAGCAGCCCAGGGGCCGGTACTGGTGGCTACACCTTC	CASSPGAGTGGYTF
TRBV7-2	TRBJ2-5	.	few	TGTGCCAGCAGCTTTGACAGCAGCAAAGAAGAGACCCAGTACTTC	CASSFDSSKEETQYF
TRBV5-5	TRBJ2-7	TRBD1	few	TGTGCCAGCAGCCCAACGGACAGGGTCTACGAGCAGTACTTC	CASSPTDRVYEQYF
TRBV18	TRBJ2-3	.	.	TGTGCCAGCTCACCCGGACGATACACAGATACGCAGTATTTT	CASSPGRYTDTQYF
TRBV7-9	TRBJ1-2	TRBD1	.	TGTGCCAGCAGCTTACCGGGACAGGGGTCCTATGGCTACACCTTC	CASSLPGQGSYGYTF
TRBV10-3	TRBJ2-1	TRBD2	.	TGTGCCATCAGTAGGAGCGGGGCGGCGGGGTCCTACAATGAGCAGTTCTTC	CAISRSGAAGSYNEQFF
TRBV10-3	TRBJ1-6	.	once	TGTGCCATCAGTGAGGGCGGGGGGGATAATTCACCCCTCCACTTT	CAISEGGGDNSPLHF
TRBV20-1	TRBJ2-1	TRBD2	.	TGCAGTGCTCCGACTAGCCTATCCTACAATGAGCAGTTCTTC	CSAPTSLSYNEQFF
TRBV7-2	TRBJ2-7	TRBD1	.	TGTGCCAGCAGCTTACGGGACAGGGGGCGCGAGCAGTACTTC	CASSLRDRGREQYF
TRBV28	TRBJ2-7	.	.	TGTGCCAGCAGTTACATCCTACAGGGTGGGGGCTACGAGCAGTACTTC	CASSYILQGGGYEQYF
TRBV28	TRBJ2-3	.	.	TGTGCCAGCAGTCCCCGCACGTCCCTATGGCCAGATACGCAGTATTTT	CASSPRTSLWPDTQYF
TRBV6-5	TRBJ2-7	.	many	TGTGCCAGCACCCGGGGCCGATACTACGAGCAGTACTTC	CASTRGRYYEQYF
TRBV28	TRBJ2-7	TRBD2	few	TGTGCCAGCAGTTTCCCACTAACTCGACTAGCGGGGGAGTACGAGCAGTACTTC	CASSFPLTRLAGEYEQYF
TRBV27	TRBJ1-1	TRBD1	.	TGTGCCAGCAGTCCGGCACAGGGGAGAACTGAAGCTTTCTTT	CASSPAQGRTEAFF
TRBV29-1	TRBJ1-2	TRBD1	few	TGCAGCGTCGACCTGGGACAGGGCGCTTATGGCTACACCTTC	CSVDLGQGAYGYTF
TRBV7-9	TRBJ2-7	.	.	TGTGCCAGCGGAACTAGCACCTCCTCCTACGAGCAGTACTTC	CASGTSTSSYEQYF
TRBV29-1	TRBJ2-3	.	.	TGCAGCGTTTTGTTAGGGGAACCAGGTACGCAGTATTTT	CSVLLGEPGTQYF
TRBV20-1	TRBJ2-1	.	.	TGCAGTGCGGGGGGCGGACGCTCCTACAATGAGCAGTTCTTC	CSAGGGRSYNEQFF
TRBV5-1	TRBJ1-1	.	.	TGCGCCAGCAGCTTGCAGGGAGCGATCACTGAAGCTTTCTTT	CASSLQGAITEAFF
TRBV7-9	TRBJ1-1	TRBD1	.	TGTGCCAGCAGCTTAGCCGGGACAGGGGGCCCAGGGAACACTGAAGCTTTCTTT	CASSLAGTGGPGNTEAFF
TRBV28	TRBJ1-5	.	.	TGTGCCAGCAGTAACCGGGCAGGGAGGCTTAGGGACAATCAGCCCCAGCATTTT	CASSNRAGRLRDNQPQHF
TRBV6-6	TRBJ2-5	.	.	TGTGCCAGCAGTTACGACGAAGGAGTGTACCAAGAGACCCAGTACTTC	CASSYDEGVYQETQYF
TRBV29-1	TRBJ2-5	.	few	TGCAGCGTTGTCGGGACAGAGACCCAGTACTTC	CSVVGTETQYF
TRBV10-1	TRBJ2-2	.	.	TGCGCCAGCAGTGAAAGGCAGACCGGGGAGCTGTTTTTT	CASSERQTGELFF
TRBV11-3	TRBJ2-2	.	.	TGTGCCAGCAGTAAAGGGGACACCGGGGAGCTGTTTTTT	CASSKGDTGELFF
TRBV10-3	TRBJ2-3	.	few	TGTGCCACCAAGGGGGTGTCGGGGGATACGCAGTATTTT	CATKGVSGDTQYF
TRBV5-6	TRBJ2-5	TRBD1	.	TGTGCCAGCAGCTTGGGCAGGACAGGGGGCAAGACCCAGTACTTC	CASSLGRTGGKTQYF
TRBV20-1	TRBJ2-2	.	.	TGCAGTGCCAGTTTTAGGGCGAACACCGGGGAGCTGTTTTTT	CSASFRANTGELFF
TRBV29-1	TRBJ2-3	TRBD1	.	TGCAGCGGACGCTGGGACAGAAGCACAGATACGCAGTATTTT	CSGRWDRSTDTQYF
TRBV27	TRBJ1-2	.	.	TGTGCCAGCAGTTCTACCGGGACGGATGGCTACACCTTC	CASSSTGTDGYTF
TRBV3-1	TRBJ1-2	.	.	TGTGCCAGCAGCTCCCGGGACACCGCTAACTATGGCTACACCTTC	CASSSRDTANYGYTF
TRBV4-3	TRBJ2-6	.	few	TGCGCCAGCAGCCATGACGGCTCTGGGGCCAACGTCCTGACTTTC	CASSHDGSGANVLTF
TRBV3-1	TRBJ1-6	TRBD1	.	TGTGCCAGCAGCCACCGACAGGGGCCCCTCCACTTT	CASSHRQGPLHF
TRBV29-1	TRBJ2-1	.	.	TGCAGCGTTGAAGGCTGGGGGACAAGCTCCTACAATGAGCAGTTCTTC	CSVEGWGTSSYNEQFF
TRBV6-4	TRBJ2-3	.	few	TGTGCCAGCAGTGTACAGAGCACAGATACGCAGTATTTT	CASSVQSTDTQYF
TRBV27	TRBJ2-7	.	.	TGTGCCATCGGACGATACGAGCAGTACTTC	CAIGRYEQYF
TRBV5-6	TRBJ2-4	.	.	TGTGCCAGCAGCGACCGGGGCCCGTTGAACATTCAGTACTTC	CASSDRGPLNIQYF
TRBV12-3/TRBV12-4	TRBJ2-2	TRBD1	many	TGTGCCAGCAGTTTATCAGGGGGTGCCGGGGAGCTGTTTTTT	CASSLSGGAGELFF
TRBV20-1	TRBJ2-7	TRBD2	.	TGCAGTGCTAGAAGTTTATACGGCGGGGGGTGGGCGGAGACCCTGTACTTC	CSARSLYGGGWAETLYF
TRBV7-2	TRBJ2-7	TRBD2	many	TGTGCCAGCAGCCTCGGACTAGCGGGTTCCTACGAGCAGTACTTC	CASSLGLAGSYEQYF
TRBV3-1	TRBJ2-7	.	few	TGTGCCAGCAGCCCACCTACGAGGGACACCTCCTGCGAGCAGTACTTC	CASSPPTRDTSCEQYF
TRBV2	TRBJ1-2	.	few	TGTGCCAGTAGTGAACCGGGGTATGGCTACACCTTC	CASSEPGYGYTF
TRBV10-3	TRBJ1-1	.	.	TGTGCCATCAGTCCTACAATCGAGCGAGCTTTCTTT	CAISPTIERAFF
TRBV28	TRBJ2-4	TRBD1	few	TGTGCCAGCAGTTCAAAGGCCCCAACAGGGGTGGCCAAAAACATTCAGTACTTC	CASSSKAPTGVAKNIQYF
TRBV6-2/TRBV6-3	TRBJ2-1	.	few	TGTGCCAGCAGTTACGGTAAAGGCTACGGATCGTACAATGAGCAGTTCTTC	CASSYGKGYGSYNEQFF
TRBV29-1	TRBJ2-2	TRBD2	.	TGCAGCGTTGAACTAGCGGGAGGGCCGATGGGCACCGGGGAGCTGTTTTTT	CSVELAGGPMGTGELFF
TRBV20-1	TRBJ2-5	TRBD2	.	TGCAGTGCTCGGTCGGGGGGCCAAGAGACCCAGTACTTC	CSARSGGQETQYF
TRBV20-1	TRBJ2-1	.	few	TGCAGTGCTAGATGGGGGGCAAGTGCGAATGAGCAGTTCTTC	CSARWGASANEQFF